What follows is one T cell receptor (beta chain) and its context. The antigen this receptor binds is unknown. No clone much larger than this one lies a single base away; base qualities are absent. The library was generated by the immunoSEQ multiplex PCR assay. A mixture of 60 forward primers for TCR Vbeta segments and 13 reverse primers for TCR Jbeta segments was used in the multiplex PCR. The CDR3 region of rearranged TCR beta genes was amplified from genomic DNA by a multiplex PCR assay. The amplified TCR beta libraries were sequenced on the Illumina HiSeq System as 87-base-pair reads. The original methods were these. Across the 700 or so repertoires, a later analysis counted some 81 million unique TCR beta chains, approximately 12 million of which were shared by at least two donors. Raw reads were error-corrected and collapsed into unique sequences with a nearest-neighbor algorithm that merged closely related sequences to remove PCR and sequencing errors. To assign V, D and J gene segments, CDR3 sequences were aligned to IMGT reference sequences. Each retained sequence needed at least a six-nucleotide match to both a V gene segment and a J gene segment. A rearrangement was called productive if the CDR3 had no stop codons and remained in frame with V and J, and every other rearrangement was called non-productive. CDR3 was defined according to IMGT convention as the region running from the second conserved V-encoded cysteine to the conserved J-encoded phenylalanine. Sequences without an unambiguous match to a single V gene segment were excluded from the earlier analysis of about 600 of the donors. In an earlier analysis of approximately 550 of the donors, V segments were called functional above 56.7% productive rearrangements and were called segregating when the between-donor standard deviation exceeded 5%. A statistical classification framework was built to diagnose cytomegalovirus status from the catalog of TCR beta chain sequences. In a later analysis, V and J genes were assigned by comparing TCR nucleotide sequences against IMGT/GENE-DB human TR gene sequences. The TCRdist pipeline was used in a later analysis to assign CDR3 sequences and most-parsimonious VDJ recombination scenarios. In a later analysis, every TCR beta chain was defined by the combination of its CDR3 amino acid sequence and its V-gene family, and reads without a unique V-gene family were dropped. As a way to deal with suspected cross-contamination and a sequencing artifact, a later analysis dropped roughly 620 nucleotide sequences that were highly shared and had low generation probability. A later analysis calculated a clonal expansion index for each public chain from normalized within-repertoire ranks of inferred template counts. Generation probabilities in a later analysis came from a VDJ recombination model fitted to out-of-frame rearrangements, and those results were checked against IGoR. A later analysis scored TCR-TCR, TCR-HLA and TCR-CMV co-occurrence with hypergeometric tests, applying a repertoire-size bias correction to TCR pairs. In a later analysis, false discovery rates were estimated by permuting HLA or CMV assignments 20 times. In a later analysis, co-occurring TCRs were grouped using DBSCAN, and TCRdist sequence similarity was added for clustering within HLA-allele-positive subsets. Co-occurrence clustering excluded repertoires with fewer than 30,000 or more than 120,000 public chains, plus five with anomalous nucleotide sharing. TCRdb took over this immuneACCESS table, retaining in-frame rearrangements with V and J assigned. Such tables are incomplete; in checked studies, under half of the missing clones stem from an unresolved V gene, and the remainder is unexplained. V, J and clone size are those of that table, while D and trimming were read from the DNA. The sample yields around 150,000 clones; roughly 83% were counted once. The biggest ten clones account for about 1.4% of the sample.

Spanning cysteine to phenylalanine, the CDR3 consists of 12 amino acids. Just CDR3 DNA is preserved here, 36 bases in frame from base 1. The germline V gene supplies CDR1 MDHEN and CDR2 SYDVKM. V is cut by 3 bases and J by 2 bases, and the space between the germline ends is 5 bases. The cohort was made up of 500 to 850 healthy bone marrow donors. Cohort members were all nominally healthy when sampled, although unrecorded immune exposures were likely present. The donor was CMV seronegative and belonged to the group of around 400 seronegative cohort members. Every donor gave a peripheral blood sample, and the peripheral blood mononuclear cells from that sample were used for TCR beta sequencing. Genomic DNA extraction from the blood cell samples was performed with the Qiagen DNeasy Blood Extraction Kit. The sample is drawn from a study of cytomegalovirus exposure and HLA in healthy donors (dated by TCRdb to 2015 to 2018). Background for the entire study: An earlier analysis of roughly 570 of the donors reported over 250 Gb of sequence data and 117 million unique TCR beta sequences obtained from approximately 180 million T cells. Alongside the repertoire data, information on donor age, sex, ethnicity and CMV serostatus was compiled. Across approximately 400 genotyped donors of the cohort, an average of approximately 220,000 unique TCR beta nucleotide sequences per donor were sequenced, and approximately 19% of those sequences were non-productive. A separate validation cohort of approximately 120 different subjects was used in addition to the approximately 700-subject first cohort. Among the approximately 430 genotyped donors, around 81% belonged to the genetic ancestry cluster associated with self-reported Caucasian donors. The study aimed to test whether signatures of past pathogen exposure could be identified by cataloging public T cell receptors. In a later genetic analysis, genome-wide SNP genotypes for 398 of the 666 donors were used, and that subset was treated as a discovery cohort. Approximately 300 gigabases of sequencing data and around 90 million unique TCR sequences made up an early release that covered under 750 HLA-typed donors. The number of typed donors differed by locus: about 620-640 for A, B, C, DRB1 and DQB1; 500 to 550 for DQA1; around 610 for DPA1; and 400 to 480 for DPB1. Because of strong linkage in the cohort, roughly 5 DR-DQ haplotypes were treated as single units for association and clustering. Class I and class II HLA loci were covered by the typing at four-digit resolution. Using immunosequencing, the study profiled T cell repertoires from 500 to 800 subjects and related those repertoires to cytomegalovirus serostatus. An earlier analysis of approximately 640 of the donors applied high-throughput TCR beta sequencing to assess whether each TCR beta V gene segment acted as functional or pseudogenic. All discovery cohort repertoires had been generated using a single sequencing platform. High-throughput TCR immunosequencing, statistical association of individual TCRs with disease status, and machine learning were combined to predict cytomegalovirus infection status. In a later analysis, previously published TCR beta repertoires from 550 to 750 donors were re-analyzed and high-resolution HLA genotyping was added so that TCR occurrence patterns could be studied. The later analysis used no new phenotypic data to find candidate immune exposures, relying instead on TCR beta sequences and their occurrence across donors.

Beyond this particular receptor, the publication reports: According to a later analysis, TCR association rates differed among HLA loci, with DRB1 alleles showing the most associated TCRs and HLA-C alleles showing the fewest. Cytomegalovirus status was reported to be diagnosed by the classifier with high specificity and sensitivity in both the original and validation cohorts. Correlated functional status among segregating V segments might be attributable to linkage disequilibrium, but an unknown experimental factor could not be ruled out. V-gene and J-gene trimming of TCR beta chains was associated with a missense DCLRE1C variant in a later genetic analysis, and the association was replicated in an independent cohort. Most TCR sequences were seen in very few donors, while some public TCRs were found in many individuals. At a false discovery rate of 0.05, a later analysis linked about 17,000 TCR beta sequences to specific HLA alleles. This cohort had only TCR beta chains sequenced, and the lack of alpha or paired-chain data limited which features could be detected. A later analysis reported that several top co-occurrence clusters appeared linked to parvovirus B19, influenza, CMV and Epstein-Barr virus. A later analysis found that HLA-associated TCR beta chains were more clonally expanded and had lower generation probabilities than equally common non-associated chains. Because HLA typing was missing for some donors at each locus, association tests included only the typed subset. In an earlier analysis of about 540 of the donors, most TCR beta V segments were observed in productive rearrangements about 87% or about 30% of the time, broadly matching IMGT annotations. CMV serostatus was the only immune exposure information available for the cohort. According to the authors, the approach could potentially be generalized to other disease states and immunological phenotypes. In a later analysis, most CMV-associated TCR beta chains were found to appear HLA-restricted, with HLA associations seemingly driven largely by CMV exposure. The earlier analysis of 587 of the donors excluded roughly 17 rarely observed V segments, including chromosome 9 orphons, because counts were too low. Some IMGT-functional V segments, including TRBV6-2 and TRBV6-3, could not be told apart with the 87-base-pair reads, so those segments were excluded. A few of the identified cytomegalovirus-associated TCR beta chains were confirmed in vitro to be specific for cytomegalovirus antigens. Compared with the approximately 670-donor mean, donors in an Asian-associated ancestry cluster had fewer N-insertions in productive TCRs, according to a later genetic analysis. Assigning TCR associations to individual alleles was difficult when HLA alleles, especially DR and DQ, strongly co-occurred. The study gave a list of about 150 TCR beta chains associated with cytomegalovirus. Sequencing depth was assumed to be roughly uniform across donors in the presence/absence analyses, though that assumption may not hold. A group of highly shared sequence variants was considered likely to be a technical artifact of the sequencing pipeline. A further reported finding was that TCR beta sequences accurately predicted the HLA-A and HLA-B alleles for most subjects in the first cohort.

Material for sequencing was PBMCs. This chain is built from TRBV28 and TRBJ2-7, with no confidently assigned D gene. This clonotype originated in a woman aged 18-35 years in good health and CMV-seronegative. The DNA sequence is TGTGCCAGCAGTTTCAGTACCTACGAGCAGTACTTC. This codes for CASSFSTYEQYF.